This TCR beta chain was profiled in a study of shared clonotypes between healthy human individuals. Findings of the study overall: The donor pool, a small one, limited the genetic and exposure-history diversity represented. Sampling involved blood alone; tissue repertoires likely differ. The generation probabilities recorded for non-shared clonotypes fell below those of clonotypes shared by all four donors. Shared clonotypes: about 5.3% naive CD4, around 3.5% naive CD8, 2.3% memory CD4, under 0.45% memory CD8.

Method: immunoSEQ multiplex PCR; TCRdb's copy keeps in-frame clones and lacks some. The sample holds almost 750,000 clones, approximately 77% seen once. Per germline, CDR1 MGHRA and CDR2 YSYEKL. The CDR3 runs 13 residues. To note about this clone: The target antigen is unknown.

Material for sequencing was memory CD4+ T cells sorted from blood. Subset given: CD45RA-negative fraction. This TCR came from a woman between 25 and 40 years old in good health. This sequence joins TRBV4-1 and TRBJ2-5; D is undetermined. The closer fit of TRBJ2-7 to the DNA end suggests the J call may be wrong. CDR3 sequence reads: CASSQDTTYEQYF. The CDR3 region has the DNA TGCGCCAGCAGCCAAGATACTACCTACGAGCAGTACTTC.